One and the same sample provided the 2 T cell receptor beta chains below, sequenced in a study of shared T cell receptors in the human thymus. Generated by immunoSEQ multiplex PCR, the TCRdb table keeps only in-frame clones and is missing some. The sample has some 640,000 clones; around 87% are singletons. These same data were also listed under a study on human thymus T cells.

Sequences were obtained from thymocytes. Source of these receptors: a boy under three years old with a congenital heart defect.

The rearrangement uses TRBV28 and TRBJ2-7, with D perhaps TRBD1 (6 bases). This CDR3 spans 14 amino acids. Trimming shortened V by 3 bases and J by 4 bases, and 13 bases separated the two germline ends. Germline values: CDR1 MDHEN, CDR2 SYDVKM. CDR3 bases: TGTGCCAGCAGTTTCTCCGGGACACTTTACGAGCAGTACTTC. Translated: CASSFSGTLYEQYF.

V and J are TRBV30 and TRBJ1-4; D is possibly TRBD1 (6 bases). Trimming shortened V by 8 bases and J by 0 bases, and 13 bases separated the two germline ends. Germline CDR1 and CDR2: GTSNPN and SVGIG (reference sequence). This CDR3 contains 14 residues. The CDR3 region has the DNA TGTGCCGGAACAGGGAAATCAACTAATGAAAAACTGTTTTTT. The encoded protein is CAGTGKSTNEKLFF. Full variable domain (rest looked up from reference TRBV30 and TRBJ1-4): SQTIHQWPATLVQPVGSPLSLECTVEGTSNPNLYWYRQAAGRGLQLLFYSVGIGQISSEVPQNLSASRPQDRQFILSSKKLLLSDSGFYLCAGTGKSTNEKLFFGSGTQLSVL.